The 2 T cell receptor beta chains below all came from one sample that was sequenced in a study of beta chain features in type 1 diabetes. Their specific antigens are unknown. Findings of the study overall: TCRB CDR3 length was moderately but significantly reduced in all four CD4+ subsets of Type 1 diabetes patients.

Expressed TCRB transcripts were sequenced because the isolated RNA had all been reverse transcribed beforehand. Libraries were prepared by immunoSEQ multiplex PCR; TCRdb keeps only in-frame clonotypes and omits some of them. The table has 55,000 to 80,000 clones, 49% seen once. Sequencing was performed on central memory CD4+ T cells from blood. Every receptor here comes from a man younger than 45 with type 1 diabetes.

This rearrangement joins TRBV7-2 to TRBJ2-5, with 9 bases identical to TRBD2. The ends lost 1 base at V and 4 bases at J; junction bases unmatched: 7. The germline V gene encodes CDR1 SGHTA and CDR2 FQGNSA. The CDR3 covers 16 residues. CDR3 protein: CASSLGLRGGSETQYF. DNA of the CDR3: TGTGCCAGCAGCTTAGGGCTGCGGGGGGGTTCAGAGACCCAGTACTTC.

The chain uses TRBV6-5 and TRBJ1-2, with a possible D match to TRBD1 (6 bases). V was cut by 5 bases and J by 4 bases, with 8 bases left in between. The CDR3 sequence is 12 residues long. CDR1 and CDR2 (germline): MNHEY, SVGAGI. CDR3 sequence reads: CASSPRGYGYTF. The DNA of the CDR3 is TGTGCCAGCAGTCCCAGGGGCTATGGCTACACCTTC.